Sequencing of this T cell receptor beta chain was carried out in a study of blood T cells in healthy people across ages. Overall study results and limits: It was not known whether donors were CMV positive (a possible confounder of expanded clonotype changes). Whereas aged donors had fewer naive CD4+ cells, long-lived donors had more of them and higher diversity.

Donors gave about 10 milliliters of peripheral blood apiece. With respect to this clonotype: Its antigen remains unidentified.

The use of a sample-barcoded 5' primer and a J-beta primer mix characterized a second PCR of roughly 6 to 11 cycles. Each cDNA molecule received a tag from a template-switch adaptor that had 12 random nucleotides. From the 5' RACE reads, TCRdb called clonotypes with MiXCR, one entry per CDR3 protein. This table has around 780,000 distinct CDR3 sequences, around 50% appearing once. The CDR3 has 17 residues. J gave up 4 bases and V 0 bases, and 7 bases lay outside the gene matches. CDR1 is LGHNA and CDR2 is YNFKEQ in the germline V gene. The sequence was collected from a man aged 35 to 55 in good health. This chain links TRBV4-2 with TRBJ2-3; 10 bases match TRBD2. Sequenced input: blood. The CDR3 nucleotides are TGTGCCAGCAGCCAAGAAGACACTAGCGGGGTCGCAGATACGCAGTATTTT. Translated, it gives CASSQEDTSGVADTQYF.